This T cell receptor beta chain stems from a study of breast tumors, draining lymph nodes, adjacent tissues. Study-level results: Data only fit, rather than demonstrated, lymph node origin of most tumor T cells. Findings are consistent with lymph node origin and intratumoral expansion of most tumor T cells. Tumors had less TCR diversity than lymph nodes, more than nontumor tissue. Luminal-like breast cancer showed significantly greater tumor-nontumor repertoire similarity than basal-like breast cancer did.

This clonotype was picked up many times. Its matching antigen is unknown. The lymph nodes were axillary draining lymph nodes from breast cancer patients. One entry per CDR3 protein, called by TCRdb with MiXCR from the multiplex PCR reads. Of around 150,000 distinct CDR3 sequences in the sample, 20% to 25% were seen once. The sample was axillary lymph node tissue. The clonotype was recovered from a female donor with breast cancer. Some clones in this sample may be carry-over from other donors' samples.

Here the CDR3 reads CASSLAPSSYNEQFF. Written as DNA, the CDR3 is TGTGCCAGCAGCTTAGCCCCGAGCTCCTACAATGAGCAGTTCTTC. J is TRBJ2-1 and V is TRBV11-3; D not certain. The germline V gene encodes CDR1 SGHNT and CDR2 YENEEA. CDR3 size: 15 residues. Trimming cost V 1 base and J 0 bases, with 7 bases left between them.